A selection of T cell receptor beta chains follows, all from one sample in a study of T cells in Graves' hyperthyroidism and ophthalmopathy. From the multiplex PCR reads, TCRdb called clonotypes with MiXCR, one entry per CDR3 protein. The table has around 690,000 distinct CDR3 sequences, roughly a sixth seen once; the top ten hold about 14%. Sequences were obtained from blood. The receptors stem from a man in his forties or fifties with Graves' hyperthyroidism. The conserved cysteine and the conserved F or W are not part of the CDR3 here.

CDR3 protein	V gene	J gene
ASSVERPLTEAF	TRBV7-9	TRBJ1-1
ASSEEYGTANNSPLH	TRBV6-1	TRBJ1-6
ASSLTGWVNTEAF	TRBV7-2	TRBJ1-1
ASSLLGEWNEQF	TRBV28	TRBJ2-1
ASSVASGQNTGELF	TRBV9	TRBJ2-2
ASSLRVAGELF	TRBV7-2	TRBJ2-2
ASSSAYEQY	TRBV28	TRBJ2-7
ASSPPRQPSVYTQY	TRBV18	TRBJ2-3
ASSLWSGSSGNTIY	TRBV28	TRBJ1-3
ASSGQAQSSYNSPLH	TRBV9	TRBJ1-6
SAPGQGAPNEKLF	TRBV20-1	TRBJ1-4
ASSYAGLGYT	TRBV5-1	TRBJ1-2
SATSRVQQTQY	TRBV20-1	TRBJ2-5
ASSQGSGTSGNTIY	TRBV3-1	TRBJ1-3
ASSYAGDNQPQH	TRBV6-1	TRBJ1-5
ASSAGTGFQETQY	TRBV5-1	TRBJ2-5
ASLGLAGSQETQY	TRBV5-1	TRBJ2-5
ASRLPGQGANEQY	TRBV28	TRBJ2-7
ASTPEGIEQY	TRBV2	TRBJ2-7
ASSLFRRDRGENYGYT	TRBV28	TRBJ1-2
ASTRESLSGANVLT	TRBV27	TRBJ2-6
ASSRTRGAEGSPLH	TRBV7-6	TRBJ1-6